Listed below are T cell receptor beta chains from one sample, sequenced in a study of CD8 T cells in ankylosing spondylitis. Using its own MiXCR run on the 5' RACE reads, TCRdb lists one record per CDR3 protein. The table lists about 220,000 distinct CDR3 sequences, around 20% of them singletons, with about 42% in the top ten. Sequenced input: blood, either unsorted or a sorted T cell fraction (not recorded which). These receptors all come from a male donor with ankylosing spondylitis. Both conserved end residues are part of each CDR3. The order of the fields is CDR3 protein, CDR3 DNA, D gene, J gene, clone size, V gene. The D gene is left open where the match is weak. Clone size is shown for a subset of rows, as once, few, many or a class of expanded clone.

CDR3: CASSTRDPGYGYTF
DNA: TGTGCCAGCAGTACCCGGGACCCCGGCTATGGCTACACCTTC
D: .
J: TRBJ1-2
size: many
V: TRBV12-3/TRBV12-4

CDR3: CASSLQPGGKGGELFF
DNA: TGTGCCAGCAGCTTACAGCCAGGGGGAAAGGGCGGGGAGCTGTTTTTT
D: TRBD1
J: TRBJ2-2
size: .
V: TRBV7-7

CDR3: CSAERDYQETQYF
DNA: TGCAGTGCTGAGAGGGACTACCAAGAGACCCAGTACTTC
D: .
J: TRBJ2-5
size: .
V: TRBV20-1

CDR3: CASSEVVMSNQPQHF
DNA: TGTGCCAGCAGTGAGGTGGTAATGTCCAATCAGCCCCAGCATTTT
D: .
J: TRBJ1-5
size: many
V: TRBV2

CDR3: CASSVGRQGEQYF
DNA: TGTGCCAGCAGTGTGGGAAGACAGGGGGAGCAGTACTTC
D: TRBD1
J: TRBJ2-7
size: .
V: TRBV5-6

CDR3: CASSVIAGGNNEQFF
DNA: TGTGCCAGCAGCGTCATAGCGGGAGGGAACAATGAGCAGTTCTTC
D: TRBD2
J: TRBJ2-1
size: .
V: TRBV9

CDR3: CSARDLAGGPSYEQYF
DNA: TGCAGTGCCAGAGATCTAGCGGGAGGGCCTTCCTACGAGCAGTACTTC
D: TRBD2
J: TRBJ2-7
size: few
V: TRBV20-1

CDR3: CASSLGDRGETQYF
DNA: TGTGCCAGCAGCTTAGGCGACAGGGGGGAGACCCAGTACTTC
D: TRBD1
J: TRBJ2-5
size: few
V: TRBV7-2

CDR3: CASSFGERPYEQYF
DNA: TGTGCCAGCAGTTTTGGCGAGAGGCCCTACGAGCAGTACTTC
D: .
J: TRBJ2-7
size: many
V: TRBV12-3/TRBV12-4

CDR3: CASRWDWDRGLLVTEAFF
DNA: TGTGCCAGCAGGTGGGATTGGGACAGGGGGCTTTTGGTCACTGAAGCTTTCTTT
D: TRBD1
J: TRBJ1-1
size: .
V: TRBV6-4

CDR3: CASSLAGEEQYF
DNA: TGTGCCAGCAGCTTAGCAGGAGAAGAGCAGTACTTC
D: .
J: TRBJ2-7
size: .
V: TRBV7-9

CDR3: CASSLWGRETDTQYF
DNA: TGTGCCAGCAGTTTATGGGGGAGGGAGACAGATACGCAGTATTTT
D: TRBD2
J: TRBJ2-3
size: .
V: TRBV27

CDR3: CAWSTTGGRQETQYF
DNA: TGTGCCTGGAGTACAACGGGGGGCCGGCAAGAGACCCAGTACTTC
D: .
J: TRBJ2-5
size: .
V: TRBV30

CDR3: CASSDQGYYEQYF
DNA: TGTGCCAGCAGTGACCAGGGGTACTACGAGCAGTACTTC
D: .
J: TRBJ2-7
size: .
V: TRBV25-1

CDR3: CSGLIQGGLREKLFF
DNA: TGCAGCGGTCTCATACAGGGGGGACTCCGTGAAAAACTGTTTTTT
D: TRBD1
J: TRBJ1-4
size: .
V: TRBV29-1

CDR3: CASSLVDNEQFF
DNA: TGTGCCAGCAGCTTGGTTGACAATGAGCAGTTCTTC
D: .
J: TRBJ2-1
size: few
V: TRBV5-4

CDR3: CASSSGGQDTQYF
DNA: TGTGCCAGCAGCTCCGGGGGCCAAGATACGCAGTATTTT
D: .
J: TRBJ2-3
size: few
V: TRBV5-4

CDR3: CASSPPGHQATNEKLFF
DNA: TGTGCCAGCAGCCCCCCGGGACATCAGGCAACTAATGAAAAACTGTTTTTT
D: .
J: TRBJ1-4
size: few
V: TRBV12-3/TRBV12-4

CDR3: CASSLAAGAGETQYF
DNA: TGTGCCAGCAGCTTAGCGGCGGGAGCGGGAGAGACCCAGTACTTC
D: TRBD2
J: TRBJ2-5
size: .
V: TRBV11-2

CDR3: CASSSEQAIPGQGPDTQYF
DNA: TGCGCCAGCAGCTCGGAACAGGCAATACCGGGACAGGGCCCCGATACGCAGTATTTT
D: TRBD1
J: TRBJ2-3
size: .
V: TRBV5-1

CDR3: CASSSTLGNSPLHF
DNA: .
D: .
J: TRBJ1-6
size: few
V: TRBV7-6